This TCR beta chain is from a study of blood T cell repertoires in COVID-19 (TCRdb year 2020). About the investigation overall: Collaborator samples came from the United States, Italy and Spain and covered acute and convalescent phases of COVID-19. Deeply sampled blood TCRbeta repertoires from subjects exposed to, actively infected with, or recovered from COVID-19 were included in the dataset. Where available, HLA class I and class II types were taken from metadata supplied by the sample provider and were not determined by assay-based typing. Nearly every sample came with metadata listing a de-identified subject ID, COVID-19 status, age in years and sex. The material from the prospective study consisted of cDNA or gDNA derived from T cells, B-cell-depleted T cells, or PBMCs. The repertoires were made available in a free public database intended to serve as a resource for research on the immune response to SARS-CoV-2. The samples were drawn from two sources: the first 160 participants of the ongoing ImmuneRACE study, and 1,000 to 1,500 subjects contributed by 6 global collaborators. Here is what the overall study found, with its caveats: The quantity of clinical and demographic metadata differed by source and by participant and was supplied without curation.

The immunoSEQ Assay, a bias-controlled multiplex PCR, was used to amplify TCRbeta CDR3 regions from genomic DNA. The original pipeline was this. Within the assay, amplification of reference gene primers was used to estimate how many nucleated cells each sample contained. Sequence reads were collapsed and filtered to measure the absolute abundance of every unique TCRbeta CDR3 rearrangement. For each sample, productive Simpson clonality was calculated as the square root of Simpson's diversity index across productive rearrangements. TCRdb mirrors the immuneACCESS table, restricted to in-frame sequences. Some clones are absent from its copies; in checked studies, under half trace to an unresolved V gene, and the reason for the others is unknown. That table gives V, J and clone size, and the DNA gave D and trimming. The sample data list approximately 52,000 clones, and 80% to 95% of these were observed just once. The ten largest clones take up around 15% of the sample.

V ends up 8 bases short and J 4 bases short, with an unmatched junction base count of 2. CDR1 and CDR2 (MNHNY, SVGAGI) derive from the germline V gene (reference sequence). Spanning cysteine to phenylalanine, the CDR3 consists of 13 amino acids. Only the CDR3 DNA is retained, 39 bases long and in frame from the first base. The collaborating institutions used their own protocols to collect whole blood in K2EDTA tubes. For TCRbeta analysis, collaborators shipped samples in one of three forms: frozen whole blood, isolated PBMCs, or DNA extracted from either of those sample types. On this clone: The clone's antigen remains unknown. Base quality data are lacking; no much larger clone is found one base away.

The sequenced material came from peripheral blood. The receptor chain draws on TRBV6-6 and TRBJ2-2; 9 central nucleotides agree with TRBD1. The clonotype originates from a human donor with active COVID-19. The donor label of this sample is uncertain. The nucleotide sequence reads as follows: TGTGCCAGCGACAGGGGGGGCACCGGGGAGCTGTTTTTT. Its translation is CASDRGGTGELFF.